The 26 T cell receptor beta chains in this list originate from one sample, sequenced in a study of blood T cell repertoires in COVID-19. The method was immunoSEQ multiplex PCR; TCRdb's version includes in-frame clones alone and lacks a portion of them. Here the sample spans about 220,000 clones, around 83% being singletons. Sequenced input: peripheral blood. All receptors come from a man in his fifties with active or convalescent COVID-19.

V usage is TRBV5-6 and J usage is TRBJ1-1; D perhaps matches TRBD1 (6 bases). Trimming pared 1 base from V and 4 bases from J, leaving 11 bases between. The CDR3 covers 14 residues. Germline V gene sequence: CDR1 SGHDT, CDR2 YYEEEE. CDR3 sequence: CASSLLYRVTEAFF. CDR3 coding DNA: TGTGCCAGCAGCTTGTTGTACAGGGTCACTGAAGCTTTCTTT. The variable domain in full, with the rest retrieved from reference TRBV5-6 and TRBJ1-1, is DAGVTQSPTHLIKTRGQQVTLRCSPKSGHDTVSWYQQALGQGPQFIFQYYEEEERQRGNFPDRFSGHQFPNYSSELNVNALLLGDSALYLCASSLLYRVTEAFFGQGTRLTVV.

This clone appeared once. The chain links TRBV9 to TRBJ2-3, with a tentative D call TRBD1 (5 bases). Trimming shortened V by 0 bases and J by 1 base, and 9 bases separated the two germline ends. The CDR3 covers 15 residues. Germline V gene sequence: CDR1 SGDLS, CDR2 YYNGEE. For the CDR3, the DNA is TGTGCCAGCAGCGTAGCAGGACACCGCACAGATACGCAGTATTTT. Translated: CASSVAGHRTDTQYF. The full variable domain, its missing parts supplied by reference TRBV9 and TRBJ2-3, is DSGVTQTPKHLITATGQRVTLRCSPRSGDLSVYWYQQSLDQGLQFLIQYYNGEERAKGNILERFSAQQFPDLHSELNLSSLELGDSALYFCASSVAGHRTDTQYFGPGTRLTVL.

The chain joins TRBV5-5 to TRBJ1-2, with TRBD1 matching 8 bases. CDR1 is SGHKS and CDR2 is YYEKEE in the germline V gene (reference sequence). J was trimmed by 1 base and V by 4 bases; bases with no gene match: 9. CDR3 size: 16 residues. The CDR3 here is CASSRRGQAVNYGYTF. In DNA form, the CDR3 reads TGTGCCAGCAGCCGTCGGGGACAGGCGGTTAACTATGGCTACACCTTC.

The rearrangement links TRBV28 to TRBJ1-6, with 9 bases fitting TRBD1. Germline CDR1 reads MDHEN; CDR2 reads SYDVKM. The V segment lost 5 bases and the J segment 7 bases; nucleotides outside the gene matches: 6. This CDR3 is 15 amino acids long. The CDR3 is CASSHKDRGNSPLHF. CDR3 DNA sequence: TGTGCCAGCAGTCATAAGGACAGGGGCAATTCACCCCTCCACTTT.

This sequence joins TRBV19 and TRBJ2-2, with D tentatively TRBD1 (6 bases). The CDR3 sequence is 16 residues long. CDR1 is LNHDA, CDR2 SQIVND, per germline (reference sequence). V was clipped by 6 bases and J by 0 bases, with 14 bases between them. CDR3 residues: CASSTGQPANTGELFF. CDR3 nucleotide sequence: TGTGCCAGTAGCACCGGACAGCCTGCGAACACCGGGGAGCTGTTTTTT. Drawing the rest from reference TRBV19 and TRBJ2-2, the complete variable domain is DGGITQSPKYLFRKEGQNVTLSCEQNLNHDAMYWYRQDPGQGLRLIYYSQIVNDFQKGDIAEGYSVSREKKESFPLTVTSAQKNPTAFYLCASSTGQPANTGELFFGEGSRLTVL.

CDR3 sequence reads: CASSHTGGTYNSPLHF. The CDR3 region has the DNA TGCGCCAGCAGTCATACCGGGGGAACCTATAATTCACCCCTCCACTTT. V gene TRBV4-1 combines with J gene TRBJ1-6; a weak D match, TRBD1 (5 bases). CDR1 is MGHRA, CDR2 YSYEKL, per germline. This CDR3 region has 16 residues. Trimming took off 6 bases at V and 2 bases at J, with 14 bases between the two ends.

The chain has TRBV2 and TRBJ2-4, with D tentatively TRBD1 (6 bases). Germline CDR1 is SNHLY and CDR2 is FYNNEI. This CDR3 contains 13 residues. V dropped 6 bases and J dropped 2 bases, with 8 bases sitting between them. DNA of the CDR3: TGTGCCAGCAGCGACAGGTCCAAAAACATTCAGTACTTC. It is translated as CASSDRSKNIQYF.

The V call is TRBV7-2, the J call TRBJ1-6; possibly TRBD1 for D (6 bases). Germline CDR1 SGHTA, CDR2 FQGNSA. V was clipped by 2 bases and J by 2 bases, with 7 bases between them. This CDR3 is built from 15 residues. The CDR3 is CASSLQGTYNSPLHF. DNA of the CDR3: TGTGCCAGCAGCTTACAGGGGACCTATAATTCACCCCTCCACTTT.

CDR3 in amino acids: CASSPKLQGGNTEAFF. CDR3 coding DNA: TGTGCCAGCTCACCAAAACTTCAGGGTGGGAACACTGAAGCTTTCTTT. This sequence joins TRBV18 and TRBJ1-1; D perhaps matches TRBD1 (5 bases). Germline-derived CDR1 and CDR2 are KGHSH and LQKENI. V was trimmed by 2 bases and J by 1 base, leaving 14 bases between them. The CDR3 totals 16 residues. Complete variable domain (other parts from reference TRBV18 and TRBJ1-1): NAGVMQNPRHLVRRRGQEARLRCSPMKGHSHVYWYRQLPEEGLKFMVYLQKENIIDESGMPKERFSAEFPKEGPSILRIQQVVRGDSAAYFCASSPKLQGGNTEAFFGQGTRLTVV.

This sequence joins TRBV28 and TRBJ1-5; unclear D gene. Germline V lookup: CDR1 MDHEN, CDR2 SYDVKM. CDR3 size: 12 residues. V shed 2 bases and J shed 6 bases, with 5 bases lying between them. CDR3 region: CASSLRGQPQHF. The DNA for the CDR3 is TGTGCCAGCAGTTTAAGAGGTCAGCCCCAGCATTTT.

V and J are TRBV28 and TRBJ2-1; D not resolved. This CDR3 region has 19 residues. Looked up from germline, CDR1 is MDHEN and CDR2 is SYDVKM. V was cut by 5 bases and J by 0 bases, with 23 bases left in between. In DNA form, the CDR3 reads TGTGCCAGCAGTCAAAGGCGATTGGGCTCCCTAAGCTCCTACAATGAGCAGTTCTTC. Its protein is CASSQRRLGSLSSYNEQFF.

V is TRBV28 and J is TRBJ1-5; 7 bases align to TRBD1. The CDR3 sequence is 13 residues long. Germline-derived CDR1 and CDR2 are MDHEN and SYDVKM. V trimming: 5 bases; J trimming: 2 bases; junction bases outside the gene matches: 0. The CDR3 spells CASSTGGNQPQHF. Here the CDR3 DNA reads TGTGCCAGCAGTACAGGGGGCAATCAGCCCCAGCATTTT.

The chain couples TRBV6-2 or TRBV6-3 to TRBJ1-1; 9 nucleotides agree with TRBD1. The CDR3 length is 17 residues. The germline V gene encodes CDR1 MNHEY and CDR2 SVGEGT. The trim removed 4 bases at V and 1 base at J, leaving 10 bases unmatched. The CDR3 coding sequence is TGTGCCAGCAGTTTGGGACAGGGATTGGTTGAGAACACTGAAGCTTTCTTT. Translating it yields CASSLGQGLVENTEAFF.

This clone turned up a few times. The rearrangement joins TRBV5-5 to TRBJ2-7, with 12 bases that match TRBD1. The CDR3 sequence is 15 residues long. From germline, CDR1 is SGHKS and CDR2 YYEKEE (reference sequence). V trimming: 6 bases; J trimming: 2 bases; junction bases outside the gene matches: 6. The CDR3 loop is CASKLGTGGAYEQYV. The CDR3 DNA reads TGTGCCAGCAAACTCGGGACAGGGGGCGCCTACGAGCAGTACGTC.

The rearrangement uses TRBV2 and TRBJ1-5, with TRBD1 matching 9 bases. Germline CDR1 reads SNHLY; CDR2 reads FYNNEI. CDR3 size: 14 residues. With V trimmed by 6 bases and J by 6 bases, 6 bases remained unmatched. The CDR3 DNA is TGTGCCAGCAGCGAACAGGGGGCACCTCAGCCCCAGCATTTT. It encodes CASSEQGAPQPQHF. The full variable domain, with the rest looked up from reference TRBV2 and TRBJ1-5, is EPEVTQTPSHQVTQMGQEVILRCVPISNHLYFYWYRQILGQKVEFLVSFYNNEISEKSEIFDDQFSVERPDGSNFTLKIRSTKLEDSAMYFCASSEQGAPQPQHFGDGTRLSIL.

This clone was seen once. The chain carries TRBV4-3 and TRBJ2-3, with 10 bases lining up with TRBD2. The CDR3 contains 15 residues. V trimming: 5 bases; J trimming: 1 base; junction bases outside the gene matches: 3. Germline V gene data show CDR1 as LGHNA and CDR2 as YSLEER. The chain's CDR3 is CASSYLAGGTDTQYF. In DNA, the CDR3 is TGCGCCAGCAGCTATCTAGCGGGGGGCACAGATACGCAGTATTTT.

The V and J genes are TRBV7-2 and TRBJ2-3; 8 bases are a match to TRBD2. The CDR3 runs to 17 residues. The V gene's germline CDR1 is SGHTA and CDR2 FQGNSA. The junction had 11 bases not matched to a gene; V was cut back by 3 bases and J by 3 bases. This CDR3 is CASSFGSGGGITDTQYF. The DNA for the CDR3 is TGTGCCAGCAGCTTCGGCTCGGGCGGGGGGATAACAGATACGCAGTATTTT.

This clone has a single count. The chain links TRBV5-6 to TRBJ1-5; TRBD1 is a possible D gene (6 bases). In germline, CDR1 is SGHDT, CDR2 YYEEEE. The CDR3 is 15 residues long. V was cut by 2 bases and J by 1 base, with 10 bases left in between. The CDR3 spells CASSFAGTSNQPQHF. The CDR3 DNA follows: TGTGCCAGCAGCTTCGCCGGGACAAGCAATCAGCCCCAGCATTTT. The whole variable domain, remainder taken from reference TRBV5-6 and TRBJ1-5, is DAGVTQSPTHLIKTRGQQVTLRCSPKSGHDTVSWYQQALGQGPQFIFQYYEEEERQRGNFPDRFSGHQFPNYSSELNVNALLLGDSALYLCASSFAGTSNQPQHFGDGTRLSIL.

This clone was recorded once. V usage is TRBV3-1 (or the pseudogene TRBV3-2) and J usage is TRBJ1-2; D is uncertain. In germline, CDR1 is LGHDT, CDR2 YNNKEL (reference sequence). The CDR3 sequence is 14 residues long. The V gene lost 1 base and the J gene lost 0 bases, with 6 bases spanning the gap. CDR3 region: CASSQGGSNYGYTF. The CDR3 nucleotides read TGTGCCAGCAGCCAAGGAGGCTCTAACTATGGCTACACCTTC.

This chain links TRBV7-3 with TRBJ2-7, with TRBD1 matching over 7 bases. Germline V gene sequence: CDR1 SGHTA, CDR2 FQGTGA. V shed 1 base, J shed 6 bases, and the junction held 6 bases outside the gene matches. This CDR3 is built from 14 residues. CDR3 sequence reads: CASSLKGPGGEQYV. The CDR3 DNA is TGTGCCAGCAGCTTAAAGGGGCCAGGGGGCGAGCAGTACGTC.

The chain employs TRBV18 and TRBJ2-7; 8 bases agree with TRBD2. This CDR3 contains 14 residues. CDR1 is KGHSH and CDR2 is LQKENI in the germline V gene. The junction had 8 bases not matched to a gene; V was cut back by 4 bases and J by 6 bases. The CDR3 nucleotides are TGTGCCAGCTCACTCTCCGGGGGGGACTCCGAGCAGTACGTC. Amino acids: CASSLSGGDSEQYV.

The V gene is TRBV24-1, the J gene TRBJ2-3; a weak D match, TRBD2 (5 bases). The germline CDR1 and CDR2 sequences are KGHDR and SFDVKD. The CDR3 has 15 amino acids. The ends were cut back, 2 bases at V and 5 bases at J, with 13 bases in the middle. Written as DNA, the CDR3 is TGTGCCACCAGTGATTACGGGGAACGAGGAGATACGCAGTATTTT. This encodes CATSDYGERGDTQYF.

This sequence joins TRBV4-3 and TRBJ2-7; 8 bases line up with TRBD1. The CDR3 totals 15 residues. Per the germline V gene, CDR1 is LGHNA and CDR2 is YSLEER. V was clipped by 5 bases and J by 3 bases; unmatched bases: 9. The chain's CDR3 is CASSEAGTGIYEQYF. The CDR3 DNA reads TGCGCCAGCAGCGAAGCCGGGACAGGTATCTACGAGCAGTACTTC.

The chain recombines TRBV7-8 with TRBJ2-1, with TRBD1 as a possible D gene (6 bases). Trimming took 2 bases from V and 9 from J, leaving 11 bases between them. The CDR3 has 13 residues. Looked up from germline, CDR1 is SGHVS and CDR2 is FQNEAQ. As DNA, the CDR3 is TGTGCCAGCAGCTTAAACAGGGAAGGTGAGCAGTTCTTC. Encoded protein: CASSLNREGEQFF.

There are a few counts of this clone. The chain combines TRBV5-1 with TRBJ2-3, with D perhaps matching TRBD1 (6 bases). This CDR3 has 14 residues. Germline-derived CDR1 and CDR2 are SGHRS and YFSETQ. Between the trimmed V and J ends, which lost 0 bases and 2 bases, there was a span of 7 bases. CDR3 sequence: CASSLGQDTDTQYF. CDR3 DNA sequence: TGCGCCAGCAGCTTGGGACAGGACACAGATACGCAGTATTTT.

The V and J genes are TRBV19 and TRBJ2-7, with TRBD2 as a possible D gene (5 bases). The V gene's germline CDR1 is LNHDA and CDR2 SQIVND (reference sequence). This CDR3 region has 13 residues. V gave up 0 bases and J gave up 2 bases, with 5 bases separating them. The CDR3 protein is CASSIEGAYEQYF. DNA of the CDR3: TGTGCCAGTAGTATAGAGGGAGCCTACGAGCAGTACTTC.